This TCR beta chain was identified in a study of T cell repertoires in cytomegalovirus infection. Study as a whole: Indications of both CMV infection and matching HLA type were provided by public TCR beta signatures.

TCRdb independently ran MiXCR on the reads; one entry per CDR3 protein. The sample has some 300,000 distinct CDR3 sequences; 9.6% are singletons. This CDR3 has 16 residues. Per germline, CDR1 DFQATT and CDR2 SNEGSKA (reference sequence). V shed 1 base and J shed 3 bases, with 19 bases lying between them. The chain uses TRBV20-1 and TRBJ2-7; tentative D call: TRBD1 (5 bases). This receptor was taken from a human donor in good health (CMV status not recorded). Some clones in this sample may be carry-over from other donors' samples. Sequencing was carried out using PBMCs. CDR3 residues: CSARAPTVPLNYEQYF. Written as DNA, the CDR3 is TGCAGTGCTAGAGCACCGACAGTTCCCCTAAACTACGAGCAGTACTTC.